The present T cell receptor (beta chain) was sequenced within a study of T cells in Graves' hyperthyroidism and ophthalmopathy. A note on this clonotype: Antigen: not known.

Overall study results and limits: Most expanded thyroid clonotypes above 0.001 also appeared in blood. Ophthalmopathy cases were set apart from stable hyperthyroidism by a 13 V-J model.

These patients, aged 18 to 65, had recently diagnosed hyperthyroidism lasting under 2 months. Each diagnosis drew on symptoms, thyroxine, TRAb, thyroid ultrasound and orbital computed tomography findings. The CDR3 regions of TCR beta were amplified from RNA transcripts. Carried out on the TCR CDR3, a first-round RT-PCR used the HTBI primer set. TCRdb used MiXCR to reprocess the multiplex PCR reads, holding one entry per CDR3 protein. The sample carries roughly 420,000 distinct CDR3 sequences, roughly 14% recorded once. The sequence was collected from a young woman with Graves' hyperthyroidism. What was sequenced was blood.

CDR3 protein: CASSSAQGAANEKLFF. The CDR3, as DNA: TGCGCCAGCAGCTCGGCCCAGGGGGCGGCGAATGAAAAACTGTTTTTT. The V and J genes are TRBV5-1 and TRBJ1-4; TRBD1 matches at 8 bases. Germline assignment: CDR1 SGHRS and CDR2 YFSETQ. Trimming at V came to 3 bases and at J to 5 bases, leaving 9 bases not matched to a gene. The CDR3 is 16 amino acids. Using reference TRBV5-1 and TRBJ1-4 for the parts outside the CDR3, the full variable domain is KAGVTQTPRYLIKTRGQQVTLSCSPISGHRSVSWYQQTPGQGLQFLFEYFSETQRNKGNFPGRFSGRQFSNSRSEMNVSTLELGDSALYLCASSSAQGAANEKLFFGSGTQLSVL.